A single sample gave rise to the 6 T cell receptor beta chains below, sequenced in a study of beta chain features in type 1 diabetes listed by TCRdb under 2018. Here is what the overall study found, with its caveats: A moderate but significant shortening of TCRB CDR3 length was observed in type 1 diabetes patients in all four CD4+ subsets.

The antigens of these receptors remain unknown. Receptor libraries were prepared by the immunoSEQ multiplex PCR assay. The entire isolated RNA was reverse transcribed using the High Capacity cDNA Reverse Transcription Kit, and thus expressed TCRB transcripts were sequenced. TCRdb holds this immuneACCESS table with in-frame rearrangements only. Some clones are missing; in checked studies, unresolved V genes explain under half, and the rest has no known cause. The sample has some 660,000 clones on record, about an eighth of them singletons. Of the sample, approximately 0.042% falls within the top ten clones. Sequenced: naive CD4+ T cells from blood. The cell subset or site label here, explained by the study, means: true naive CD4+ T cells. Source of these receptors: a man aged 18 to 35 with type 1 diabetes.

This clone came up a few times. This chain uses TRBV18 with TRBJ2-7, with 10 bases aligning to TRBD1. Germline V CDR1 and CDR2: KGHSH, LQKENI. V lost 2 bases to trimming and J lost 1 base; unmatched junction nucleotides: 14. The CDR3 totals 19 residues. The CDR3 coding sequence is TGTGCCAGCTCACCAATGTCTCAGTTTGGGACAGGGGCTTCCTACGAGCAGTACTTC. Amino acids: CASSPMSQFGTGASYEQYF.

The chain employs TRBV9 and TRBJ2-3; unclear D gene. The CDR3 runs to 14 residues. The germline CDR1 and CDR2 sequences are SGDLS and YYNGEE. Trimming cost V 2 bases and J 2 bases, with 9 bases left between them. CDR3 in DNA: TGTGCCAGCAGCGTTCGAATAGCCACAGATACGCAGTATTTT. Residues: CASSVRIATDTQYF.

This clone occurred a few times. The chain combines TRBV4-3 with TRBJ2-7; D not certain. V lost 0 bases to trimming and J lost 2 bases, with 8 bases between them. The germline V gene has CDR1 LGHNA and CDR2 YSLEER. The CDR3 is 14 amino acids. The CDR3 reads CASSQDQAAYEQYF. The CDR3 bases are TGCGCCAGCAGCCAAGATCAAGCTGCCTACGAGCAGTACTTC.

The table lists this clone with a few counts. The chain carries TRBV7-9 and TRBJ1-1; D might be TRBD1 (5 bases). The CDR3 covers 15 residues. Trimming took 8 bases from V and 4 from J, leaving 20 bases between them. The germline V gene encodes CDR1 SEHNR and CDR2 FQNEAQ (reference sequence). CDR3 coding DNA: TGTGCCAGCGGCCCCCTTGGGGGGTCGGGCACTGAAGCTTTCTTT. This encodes CASGPLGGSGTEAFF. The variable domain in full, completed from reference TRBV7-9 and TRBJ1-1, reads DTGVSQNPRHKITKRGQNVTFRCDPISEHNRLYWYRQTLGQGPEFLTYFQNEAQLEKSRLLSDRFSAERPKGSFSTLEIQRTEQGDSAMYLCASGPLGGSGTEAFFGQGTRLTVV.

This chain connects TRBV7-2 to TRBJ2-3, with TRBD2 matching over 7 bases. J lost 1 base, V lost 6 bases, and 4 bases had no gene match. The CDR3 extends over 14 amino acids. Germline lookup yields CDR1 SGHTA and CDR2 FQGNSA. CDR3 in amino acids: CASRRLAGTDTQYF. CDR3 sequence (DNA): TGTGCCAGCAGGCGACTAGCAGGCACAGATACGCAGTATTTT.

The chain combines TRBV5-4 with TRBJ2-2; D may be TRBD2 (6 bases). The germline CDR1 and CDR2 sequences are SGHNT and YYREEE (reference sequence). The CDR3 extends over 15 amino acids. Trimming left V 4 bases short and J 1 base short, with 11 bases between. CDR3 in amino acids: CASSPRLGNTGELFF. CDR3 nucleotides: TGTGCCAGCAGCCCGCGACTAGGGAACACCGGGGAGCTGTTTTTT.